A single T cell receptor (beta chain) is shown here with its context. Its target is not known. This sample stems from a study of T cell responses to AZD1222 COVID-19 vaccine. Whole-study findings and limits: Repertoires in all cases were sampled only once the peak T cell response had passed. Donors skewed white British and female; clonal diversity was possibly underestimated. Baseline seropositivity occurred in only 5 to 7 AZD1222 recipients.

Data came from immunoSEQ multiplex PCR; TCRdb stores just in-frame clones and leaves some out. The table shows around 28,000 clones, with approximately 78% occurring only once. Losses at the gene ends were 5 bases for V and 2 bases for J; bases not matched to a gene: 7. CDR1 and CDR2 from the germline V gene are MNHNY and SVGAGI (reference sequence). The CDR3 is 16 amino acids. The sample here was peripheral blood, taken on day 0 of AZD1222 vaccination. This clonotype originated in an adult in good health. This sequence joins TRBV6-6 and TRBJ2-3; 10 positions match TRBD1. CDR3 protein: CASSPGTGATTDTQYF. The CDR3 region has the DNA TGTGCCAGCAGTCCCGGGACAGGGGCCACCACAGATACGCAGTATTTT.